These 30 T cell receptor beta chains share one sample of origin, sequenced in a study of post-analysis software for immune sequencing data. Findings and limits, study-wide: Among roughly 5 TRBV segments more frequent in patients than controls were TRBV5-6, TRBV5-1 and TRBV20-1.

Prepared TCR beta cDNA libraries contained unique molecular identifiers. TCRdb re-called the PCR reads through MiXCR, storing one row per CDR3 protein. The sample comprises more than 500,000 distinct CDR3 sequences, around 36% of which are singletons, and around 6% rests with the top ten. Their antigens remain unidentified. The source material was blood. These receptors came from a girl younger than 18 with multiple sclerosis.

CDR3 nucleotide sequence: TGTGCCAGCATTCAGGGGCTTAGCACAGATACGCAGTATTTT. Protein sequence: CASIQGLSTDTQYF. This sequence joins TRBV2 and TRBJ2-3; weak D call: TRBD1 (6 bases). CDR3 length: 14 amino acids. Germline V CDR1 and CDR2: SNHLY, FYNNEI. V was cut by 7 bases and J by 0 bases, with 11 bases left in between.

The V and J genes are TRBV29-1 and TRBJ2-2; D unresolved. This CDR3 has 16 residues. The ends were cut back, 1 base at V and 6 bases at J, with 18 bases in the middle. Germline V CDR1 and CDR2: SQVTM, ANQGSEA. The CDR3 protein is CSVEGGSAAASGELFF. CDR3 coding DNA: TGCAGCGTTGAAGGGGGATCGGCGGCGGCCTCCGGGGAGCTGTTTTTT.

In its sample, this clonotype was seen once. The V call is TRBV20-1, the J call TRBJ2-4; D may be TRBD1 or TRBD2 (6 bases each). Near its end, the DNA agrees better with TRBJ2-5, so the J call may be wrong. The CDR3 runs to 14 residues. From germline, CDR1 is DFQATT and CDR2 SNEGSKA (reference sequence). The CDR3 DNA reads TGCAGTGCTAGAGCCGACGGGGGCGGAGAGACCCAGTACTTC. Protein sequence: CSARADGGGETQYF.

A few counts support this clonotype. The chain recombines TRBV29-1 with TRBJ1-4, with D unresolved. Per the germline V gene, CDR1 is SQVTM and CDR2 is ANQGSEA. The germline V and J ends were trimmed by 7 bases and 8 bases, with 17 bases remaining between them. The CDR3 sequence is 13 residues long. The CDR3 nucleotides read TGCAGCGCCATGACCCAGGAACGCGAAAAACTGTTTTTT. This translates into CSAMTQEREKLFF.

This clonotype was seen more than once but under ten times. This chain links TRBV2 with TRBJ1-4; TRBD1 matches 9 bases. The CDR3 runs 13 residues. The V and J ends lost 8 bases and 7 bases, in that order; junction bases with no gene match: 5. Germline CDR1 reads SNHLY; CDR2 reads FYNNEI. CDR3 coding DNA: TGTGCCAGCGGGGGGACAGGGTTTGAAAAACTGTTTTTT. Translation gives CASGGTGFEKLFF.

Comments on this clonotype: At one boundary the junction diverges from the germline segment, which might be a read error. The gene calls are TRBV12-3 or TRBV12-4 and TRBJ2-7; maybe TRBD2 (5 bases). The J call may not be correct, given that the DNA end is closer to TRBJ2-5. The CDR3 extends over 14 amino acids. This CDR3 is CASSLAETGETQYF. The DNA for the CDR3 is TGTGCCAGCAGTCTAGCCGAGACCGGGGAGACCCAGTACTTC.

The V and J genes are TRBV6-1 and TRBJ1-2; the match to TRBD1 covers 7 bases. Trimming removed 6 bases from V and 7 bases from J; junction bases left unmatched: 11. Germline assignment: CDR1 MNHNS and CDR2 SASEGT. The CDR3 is 14 residues long. The CDR3: CASRPSKGAAGYTF. The CDR3 DNA reads as TGTGCCAGCAGACCATCAAAGGGGGCAGCTGGCTACACCTTC.

This chain links TRBV10-3 with TRBJ1-2; no definite D call. In germline, CDR1 is ENHRY, CDR2 SYGVKD. V was cut by 3 bases and J by 7 bases, with 12 bases left in between. This CDR3 is 13 amino acids long. This chain's CDR3 is CAISEEGRAGYTF. The CDR3 nucleotides are TGTGCCATCAGTGAAGAAGGGAGGGCTGGCTACACCTTC.

The J gene is TRBJ1-1, the V gene TRBV12-3 or TRBV12-4; weak D call: TRBD1 (5 bases). Trimming removed 5 bases from V and 0 bases from J, with 10 bases in between. The CDR3 has 14 residues. In DNA form, the CDR3 reads TGTGCCAGCAGTGCAGAGGGGTTGAACACTGAAGCTTTCTTT. Encoded protein: CASSAEGLNTEAFF.

The rearrangement uses TRBV7-9 and TRBJ1-4, with TRBD1 matching 10 bases. The CDR3 has 14 amino acids. V lost 2 bases to trimming and J lost 8 bases; unmatched junction nucleotides: 2. CDR1 is SEHNR, CDR2 FQNEAQ, per germline (reference sequence). The DNA for the CDR3 is TGTGCCAGCAGCTTAAGGGACAGGGGCGAAAAACTGTTTTTT. Its protein is CASSLRDRGEKLFF.

The gene calls are TRBV12-3 or TRBV12-4 and TRBJ1-5, with D unresolved. V shed 8 bases and J shed 6 bases, with 14 bases lying between them. The CDR3 contains 13 residues. CDR3 region: CASRFGSFQPQHF. The CDR3 DNA follows: TGTGCCAGCCGCTTCGGGTCCTTTCAGCCCCAGCATTTT.

The rearrangement joins TRBV20-1 to TRBJ2-7, with 12 bases fitting TRBD2. V shed 0 bases, J shed 7 bases, and the junction held 10 bases outside the gene matches. Germline V lookup: CDR1 DFQATT, CDR2 SNEGSKA (reference sequence). The CDR3 has 16 amino acids. The CDR3 sequence is CSARDPASGGAREQYF. In DNA, the CDR3 is TGCAGTGCTAGAGATCCGGCTAGCGGGGGGGCCAGAGAGCAGTACTTC.

This chain connects TRBV20-1 to TRBJ2-7, with 8 bases fitting TRBD2. Germline CDR1 and CDR2: DFQATT and SNEGSKA (reference sequence). Trimming removed 5 bases from V and 3 bases from J; junction bases left unmatched: 9. The CDR3 covers 14 residues. In DNA form, the CDR3 reads TGCAGTGCTCCACTAGCGGACAGCAACTACGAGCAGTACTTC. This encodes CSAPLADSNYEQYF.

This clonotype was observed a handful of times. The V gene is TRBV28, the J gene TRBJ2-1; 7 bases map to TRBD1. CDR1 MDHEN and CDR2 SYDVKM come from the germline V gene. Losses at the gene ends were 5 bases for V and 14 bases for J; bases not matched to a gene: 9. This CDR3 spans 12 amino acids. Written as DNA, the CDR3 is TGTGCCAGCAGTCCCCCCGGACAGGATAAGTTCTTC. Translating gives CASSPPGQDKFF.

This clonotype was detected a few times. The rearrangement uses TRBV9 and TRBJ2-3, with D unresolved. Germline CDR1 and CDR2: SGDLS and YYNGEE. The CDR3 has 15 amino acids. Trimming pared 4 bases from V and 3 bases from J, leaving 15 bases between. This CDR3 reads CASSLSAAFTDTQYF. DNA of the CDR3: TGTGCCAGCAGCCTCAGCGCGGCCTTTACAGATACGCAGTATTTT.

V is TRBV20-1 and J is TRBJ1-2; D uncertain. The V end lost 5 bases, the J end lost 8 bases, and 12 bases lay between the germline ends. Germline CDR1 is DFQATT and CDR2 is SNEGSKA (reference sequence). The CDR3 sequence is 11 residues long. The CDR3 bases are TGCAGTGCTCCGTTGACATACGGCTACACCTTC. Its translation: CSAPLTYGYTF.

The rearrangement links TRBV14 to TRBJ2-5; no firm D call. The CDR3 has 17 amino acids. CDR1 SGHDN and CDR2 FVKESK come from the germline V gene. V gave up 0 bases and J gave up 0 bases, with 14 bases separating them. The CDR3 spells CASSQDFPRTYQETQYF. The CDR3 DNA follows: TGTGCCAGCAGCCAAGATTTTCCCCGAACCTACCAAGAGACCCAGTACTTC.

This clonotype was found a few times. V and J are TRBV5-1 and TRBJ1-4; D gene unclear. Trimming left V 4 bases short and J 0 bases short, with 13 bases between. The CDR3 sequence is 16 residues long. In germline, CDR1 is SGHRS, CDR2 YFSETQ. The CDR3 nucleotides are TGCGCCAGCAGCCACCTGACAAGCGCAACTAATGAAAAACTGTTTTTT. The encoded protein is CASSHLTSATNEKLFF.

In its sample, this clonotype was seen a few times. The chain joins TRBV5-1 to TRBJ1-2; D is possibly TRBD1 (6 bases). The CDR3 spans 16 residues. Trimming cost V 3 bases and J 0 bases, with 15 bases left between them. CDR1 and CDR2 (germline): SGHRS, YFSETQ. This CDR3 reads CASSSSTGLANYGYTF. The DNA for the CDR3 is TGCGCCAGCAGCTCCTCAACAGGGCTAGCTAACTATGGCTACACCTTC.

This chain uses TRBV7-6 with TRBJ2-7; D may be TRBD2 (6 bases). The V end was cut by 5 bases, the J end by 4 bases, with 21 bases between. This CDR3 comprises 16 residues. In germline, CDR1 is SGHVS, CDR2 FNYEAQ. This chain's CDR3 is CASSRQKGLYRYEQYF. CDR3 DNA sequence: TGTGCCAGCAGCCGGCAAAAGGGACTTTACAGGTACGAGCAGTACTTC.

This clonotype was observed a handful of times. The chain carries TRBV6-5 and TRBJ1-2; tentatively, D is TRBD1 (6 bases). The V end lost 7 bases, the J end lost 6 bases, and 9 bases lay between the germline ends. The germline V gene has CDR1 MNHEY and CDR2 SVGAGI. The CDR3 extends over 11 amino acids. CDR3 nucleotides: TGTGCCAGCACAGGGGAGGATGGCTACACCTTC. Translation gives CASTGEDGYTF.

This clonotype showed up just a few times. This chain joins TRBV7-9 and TRBJ2-3, with D possibly being TRBD1 (5 bases). This CDR3 spans 16 amino acids. V lost 1 base, J lost 0 bases, and 11 bases lay in between. CDR1 SEHNR and CDR2 FQNEAQ come from the germline V gene (reference sequence). The CDR3 protein is CASSLGGTWSTDTQYF. CDR3 bases: TGTGCCAGCAGCTTAGGGGGCACTTGGAGCACAGATACGCAGTATTTT.

The V call is TRBV28, the J call TRBJ2-1; tentatively, D is TRBD1 (8 bases). Germline V gene data show CDR1 as MDHEN and CDR2 as SYDVKM. The CDR3 sequence is 17 residues long. Trimming shortened V by 5 bases and J by 12 bases, and 29 bases separated the two germline ends. The CDR3 loop is CASSAPGQVSGEIGQFF. For the CDR3, the DNA is TGTGCCAGCAGTGCCCCGGGACAGGTCAGCGGGGAGATCGGGCAGTTCTTC.

This clonotype was seen only a few times. The chain links TRBV7-6 to TRBJ1-2; D may be TRBD1 (6 bases). The CDR3 runs to 13 residues. Germline CDR1 is SGHVS and CDR2 is FNYEAQ. With 4 bases removed from V and 7 bases from J, the gap between germline ends came to 13 bases. CDR3 sequence (DNA): TGTGCCAGCAGCTCGACAGGTGGTTTTGGCTACACCTTC. It encodes CASSSTGGFGYTF.

This clonotype was detected only a few times. The chain has TRBV20-1 and TRBJ2-1; the D is unclear. CDR1 is DFQATT, CDR2 SNEGSKA, per germline (reference sequence). Deletions cut 5 bases from V and 4 bases from J, with 15 bases between. CDR3 length: 14 residues. CDR3 nucleotides: TGCAGTGCTGATCGACAAGCGAAATACAATGAGCAGTTCTTC. It is translated as CSADRQAKYNEQFF.

In regard to this clonotype: The junction departs from the called germline gene at one end, perhaps through a read error. Here the CDR3 reads CASSLVSRAEETQYF. The CDR3 DNA follows: TGCGCCAGTAGCTTGGTGTCGAGGGCGGAGGAGACCCAGTACTTC. The chain carries TRBV5-1 and TRBJ2-5, with D possibly matching TRBD2 (5 bases). Germline V gives CDR1 SGHRS, CDR2 YFSETQ. This CDR3 contains 15 residues.

This clonotype has only a few counts. This chain links TRBV10-3 with TRBJ2-3, with D perhaps TRBD2 (5 bases). The CDR3 extends over 10 amino acids. Trimming stripped 10 bases from V and 5 bases from J, with 7 bases between. Germline loops: CDR1 ENHRY, CDR2 SYGVKD. The CDR3 bases are TGTGCCACCGGAGGAGATACGCAGTATTTT. Translating it yields CATGGDTQYF.

In its sample, this clonotype was seen a few times. This chain connects TRBV20-1 to TRBJ1-4; D call uncertain. Germline CDR1 and CDR2: DFQATT and SNEGSKA (reference sequence). Trimming pared 0 bases from V and 6 bases from J, leaving 20 bases between. The CDR3 length is 17 residues. The CDR3 spells CSARDSVTASTHEKLFF. CDR3 DNA sequence: TGCAGTGCTAGAGATTCCGTGACCGCCTCTACCCATGAAAAACTGTTTTTT.

This chain links TRBV12-3 or TRBV12-4 with TRBJ1-4, with 7 bases identical to TRBD1. There are 18 residues in the CDR3. With 4 bases clipped from V and 4 bases from J, the junction kept 15 bases outside the gene matches. The CDR3 DNA is TGTGCCAGCAGTTCCCGACAGGGTGTCTCCGTTGGTAATGAAAAACTGTTTTTT. It yields the protein CASSSRQGVSVGNEKLFF.

Comment on this clonotype: A clone one base away is much larger, so this may be a read error. The chain carries TRBV5-1 and TRBJ2-5; 7 bases fit TRBD1. Germline CDR1 SGHRS, CDR2 YFSETQ. With 6 bases clipped from V and 2 bases from J, the junction kept 7 bases outside the gene matches. The CDR3 spans 14 residues. This chain's CDR3 is CASNLGTDQETQYF. The CDR3 DNA follows: TGCGCCAGCAACTTAGGGACAGATCAAGAGACCCAGTACTTC. Complete variable domain (other parts from reference TRBV5-1 and TRBJ2-5): KAGVTQTPRYLIKTRGQQVTLSCSPISGHRSVSWYQQTPGQGLQFLFEYFSETQRNKGNFPGRFSGRQFSNSRSEMNVSTLELGDSALYLCASNLGTDQETQYFGPGTRLLVL.